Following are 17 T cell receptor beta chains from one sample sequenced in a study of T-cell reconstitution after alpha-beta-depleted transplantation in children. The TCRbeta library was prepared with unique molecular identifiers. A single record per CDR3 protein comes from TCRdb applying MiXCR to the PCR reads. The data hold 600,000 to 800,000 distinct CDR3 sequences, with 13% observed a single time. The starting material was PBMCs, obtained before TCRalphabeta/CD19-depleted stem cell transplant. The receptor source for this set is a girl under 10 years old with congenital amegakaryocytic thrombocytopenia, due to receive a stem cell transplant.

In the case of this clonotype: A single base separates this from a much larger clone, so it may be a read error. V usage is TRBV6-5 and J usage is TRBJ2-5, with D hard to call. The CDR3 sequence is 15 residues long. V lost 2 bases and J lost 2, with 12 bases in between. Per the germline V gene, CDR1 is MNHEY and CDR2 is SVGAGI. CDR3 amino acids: CASSYAEQGQETQYF. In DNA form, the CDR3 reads TGTGCCAGCAGTTACGCGGAACAAGGACAAGAGACCCAGTACTTC.

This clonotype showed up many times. Here the CDR3 DNA reads TGTGCCAGCGGGGCAGTTACTTACGAGCAGTACTTC. Protein sequence: CASGAVTYEQYF. This chain joins TRBV12-3 or TRBV12-4 and TRBJ2-7; tentatively, D is TRBD1 (5 bases). V was clipped by 8 bases and J by 4 bases, with 12 bases between them. The CDR3 sequence is 12 residues long.

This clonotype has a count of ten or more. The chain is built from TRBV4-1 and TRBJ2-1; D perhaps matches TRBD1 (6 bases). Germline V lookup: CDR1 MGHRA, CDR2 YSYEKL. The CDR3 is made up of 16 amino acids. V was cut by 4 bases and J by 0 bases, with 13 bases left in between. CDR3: CASSRPGHVSYNEQFF. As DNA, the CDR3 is TGCGCCAGCAGCCGACCGGGACACGTCTCCTACAATGAGCAGTTCTTC.

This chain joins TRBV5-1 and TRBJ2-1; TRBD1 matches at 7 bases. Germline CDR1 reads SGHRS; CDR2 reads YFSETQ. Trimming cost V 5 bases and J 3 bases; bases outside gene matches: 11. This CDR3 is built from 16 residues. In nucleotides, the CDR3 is TGCGCCAGCAGTCGATCACCGAGACAGGGCTACAATGAGCAGTTCTTC. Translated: CASSRSPRQGYNEQFF.

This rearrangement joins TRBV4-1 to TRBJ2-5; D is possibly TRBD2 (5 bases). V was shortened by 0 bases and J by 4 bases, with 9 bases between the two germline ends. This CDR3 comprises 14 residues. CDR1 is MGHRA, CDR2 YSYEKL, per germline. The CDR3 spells CASSQDVAGETQYF. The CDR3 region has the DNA TGCGCCAGCAGCCAAGATGTCGCGGGAGAGACCCAGTACTTC.

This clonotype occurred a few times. The CDR3 DNA reads TGCAGCGTTCGACTCCCGGGACTAGCTGACAATGAGCAGTTCTTC. Translated: CSVRLPGLADNEQFF. The rearrangement joins TRBV29-1 to TRBJ2-1; TRBD2 matches 9 bases. This CDR3 region has 15 residues. Germline V gene lookup returns CDR1 SQVTM and CDR2 ANQGSEA. Trimming took 5 bases from V and 5 from J; bases not matched to a gene: 10.

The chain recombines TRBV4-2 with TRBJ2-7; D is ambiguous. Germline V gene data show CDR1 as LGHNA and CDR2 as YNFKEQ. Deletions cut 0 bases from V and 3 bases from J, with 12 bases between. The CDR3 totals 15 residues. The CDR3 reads CASSQDHYRVYEQYF. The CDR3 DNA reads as TGTGCCAGCAGCCAAGATCACTACAGAGTCTACGAGCAGTACTTC.

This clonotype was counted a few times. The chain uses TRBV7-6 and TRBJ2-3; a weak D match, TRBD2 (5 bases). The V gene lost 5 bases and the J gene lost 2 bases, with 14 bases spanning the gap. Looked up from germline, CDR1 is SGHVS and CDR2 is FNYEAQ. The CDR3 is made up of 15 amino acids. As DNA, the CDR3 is TGTGCCAGCAGCCCAGGCGCTAGCCACACAGATACGCAGTATTTT. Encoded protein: CASSPGASHTDTQYF.

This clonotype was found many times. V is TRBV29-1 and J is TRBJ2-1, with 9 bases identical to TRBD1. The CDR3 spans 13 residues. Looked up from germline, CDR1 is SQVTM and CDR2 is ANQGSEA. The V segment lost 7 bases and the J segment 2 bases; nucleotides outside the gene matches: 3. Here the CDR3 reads CSARQGAYNEQFF. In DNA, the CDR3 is TGCAGCGCCCGACAGGGGGCCTACAATGAGCAGTTCTTC.

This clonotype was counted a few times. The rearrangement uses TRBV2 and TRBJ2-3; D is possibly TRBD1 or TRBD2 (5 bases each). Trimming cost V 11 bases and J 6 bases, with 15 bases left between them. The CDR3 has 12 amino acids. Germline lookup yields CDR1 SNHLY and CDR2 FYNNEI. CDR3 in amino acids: CADWGPTDTQYF. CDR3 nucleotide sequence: TGTGCCGACTGGGGACCTACCGATACGCAGTATTTT.

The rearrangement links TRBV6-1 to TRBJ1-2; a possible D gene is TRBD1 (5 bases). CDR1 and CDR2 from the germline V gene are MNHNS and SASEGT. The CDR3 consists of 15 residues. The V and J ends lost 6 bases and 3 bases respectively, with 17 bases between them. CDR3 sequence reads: CASRSKAKGDYGYTF. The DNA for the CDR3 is TGTGCCAGCAGATCGAAAGCGAAAGGGGACTATGGCTACACCTTC.

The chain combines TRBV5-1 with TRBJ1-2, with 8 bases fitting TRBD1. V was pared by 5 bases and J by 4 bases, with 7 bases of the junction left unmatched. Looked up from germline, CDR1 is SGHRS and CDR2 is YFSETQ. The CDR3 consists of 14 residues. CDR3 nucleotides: TGCGCCAGCAGTATTACAGGACAGGGCTATGGCTACACCTTC. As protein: CASSITGQGYGYTF. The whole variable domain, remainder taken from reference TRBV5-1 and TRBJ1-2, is KAGVTQTPRYLIKTRGQQVTLSCSPISGHRSVSWYQQTPGQGLQFLFEYFSETQRNKGNFPGRFSGRQFSNSRSEMNVSTLELGDSALYLCASSITGQGYGYTFGSGTRLTVV.

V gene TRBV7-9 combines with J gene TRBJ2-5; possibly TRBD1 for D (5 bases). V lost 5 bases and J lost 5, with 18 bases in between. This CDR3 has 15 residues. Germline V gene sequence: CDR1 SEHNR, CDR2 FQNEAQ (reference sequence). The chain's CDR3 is CASSQKAGWVETQYF. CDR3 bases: TGTGCCAGCAGCCAAAAAGCAGGGTGGGTCGAGACCCAGTACTTC.

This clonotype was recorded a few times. CDR3: CASSRVGFWSGSYNEQFF. CDR3 DNA sequence: TGTGCCAGCAGCCGCGTAGGTTTCTGGAGTGGGTCCTACAATGAGCAGTTCTTC. The chain has TRBV3-1 and TRBJ2-1; D gene uncertain. V lost 4 bases to trimming and J lost 1 base, with 20 bases between them. CDR1 LGHDT and CDR2 YNNKEL come from the germline V gene (reference sequence). The CDR3 is made up of 18 amino acids.

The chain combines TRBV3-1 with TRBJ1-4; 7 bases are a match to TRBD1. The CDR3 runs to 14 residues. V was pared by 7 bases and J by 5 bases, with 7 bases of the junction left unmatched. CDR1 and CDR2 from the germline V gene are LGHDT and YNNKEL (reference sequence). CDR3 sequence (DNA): TGTGCCAGCACCCGACAGGGTGGAAATGAAAAACTGTTTTTT. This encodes CASTRQGGNEKLFF. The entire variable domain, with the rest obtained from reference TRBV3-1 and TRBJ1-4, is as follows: DTAVSQTPKYLVTQMGNDKSIKCEQNLGHDTMYWYKQDSKKFLKIMFSYNNKELIINETVPNRFSPKSPDKAHLNLHINSLELGDSAVYFCASTRQGGNEKLFFGSGTQLSVL.

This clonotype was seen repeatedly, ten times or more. CDR3 bases: TGCAGTGCTTCCACCGGGACTGACTACGAGCAGTACTTC. Residues: CSASTGTDYEQYF. V is TRBV20-1 and J is TRBJ2-7; D perhaps matches TRBD2 (6 bases). Trimming shortened V by 5 bases and J by 3 bases, and 14 bases separated the two germline ends. Germline V lookup: CDR1 DFQATT, CDR2 SNEGSKA (reference sequence). This CDR3 comprises 13 residues.

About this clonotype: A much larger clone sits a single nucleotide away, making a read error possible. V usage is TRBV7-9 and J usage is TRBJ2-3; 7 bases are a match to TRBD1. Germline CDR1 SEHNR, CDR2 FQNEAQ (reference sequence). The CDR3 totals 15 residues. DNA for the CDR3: TGTGCCAGCAGCCTTGATGGGACAGTTACAGATACGCAGTCTTTT. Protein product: CASSLDGTVTDTQSF.